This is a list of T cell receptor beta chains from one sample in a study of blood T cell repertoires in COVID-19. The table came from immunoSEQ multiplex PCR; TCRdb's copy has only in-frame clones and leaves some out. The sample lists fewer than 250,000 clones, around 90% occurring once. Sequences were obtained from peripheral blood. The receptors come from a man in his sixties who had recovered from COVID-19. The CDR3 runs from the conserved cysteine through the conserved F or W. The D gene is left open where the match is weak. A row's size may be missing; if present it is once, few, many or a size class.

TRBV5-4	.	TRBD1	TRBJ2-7	CASSGWTGAYEQYF	TGTGCCAGCAGCGGATGGACAGGGGCCTACGAGCAGTACTTC
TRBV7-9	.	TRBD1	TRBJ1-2	CASSLYGTGDYGYTF	TGTGCCAGCAGCTTATACGGGACAGGGGATTATGGCTACACCTTC
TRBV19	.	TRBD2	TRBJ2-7	CASSGLAGYEQYF	TGTGCCAGTAGCGGACTAGCGGGGTACGAGCAGTACTTC
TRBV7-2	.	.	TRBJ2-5	CASSFSGRAQYF	TGTGCCAGCAGCTTTAGCGGACGGGCCCAGTACTTC
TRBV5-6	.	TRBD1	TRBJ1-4	CASSLLGTGAQGDEKLFF	TGTGCCAGCAGCTTATTGGGGACAGGGGCCCAGGGAGATGAAAAACTGTTTTTT
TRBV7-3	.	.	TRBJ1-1	CASSRGLNTEAFF	TGTGCCAGCAGCCGGGGGTTGAACACTGAAGCTTTCTTT
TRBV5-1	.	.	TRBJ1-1	CASSLGQGSNTEAFF	TGCGCCAGCAGCTTGGGGCAGGGATCGAACACTGAAGCTTTCTTT
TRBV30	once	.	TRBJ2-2	CAWSAGYTGELFF	TGTGCCTGGAGTGCAGGGTACACCGGGGAGCTGTTTTTT
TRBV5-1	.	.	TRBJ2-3	CASSPYTDTQYF	TGCGCCAGCAGCCCCTATACAGATACGCAGTATTTT
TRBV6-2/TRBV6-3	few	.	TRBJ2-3	CASSYRGSTDTQYF	TGTGCCAGCAGTTACCGAGGTAGCACAGATACGCAGTATTTT
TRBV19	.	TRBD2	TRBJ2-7	CASSIDSTSGKGF	TGTGCCAGTAGTATAGATTCCACTAGCGGGAAAGGCTTC
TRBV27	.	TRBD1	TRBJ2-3	CASSLSDSGQGLGVTREATDTQYF	TGTGCCAGCAGTTTATCTGATTCGGGACAGGGTTTAGGCGTTACCCGCGAAGCTACAGATACGCAGTATTTT
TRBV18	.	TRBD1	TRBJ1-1	CAAERDRSTSSRGLTNMNTEAFF	TGTGCCGCTGAACGGGACAGGTCTACCTCCAGTCGAGGCTTGACAAACATGAACACTGAAGCTTTCTTT
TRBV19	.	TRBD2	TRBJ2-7	CASSLAGAYEQYF	TGTGCCAGTAGCCTAGCGGGAGCCTACGAGCAGTACTTC
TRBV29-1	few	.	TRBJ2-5	CSVGRDNKGETQYF	TGCAGCGTTGGTCGGGACAACAAAGGAGAGACCCAGTACTTC
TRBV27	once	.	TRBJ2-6	CASAPLVGGANVLTF	TGTGCCTCCGCCCCCCTAGTCGGGGGGGCCAACGTCCTGACTTTC
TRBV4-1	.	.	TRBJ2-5	CASSQEGAGHQETQYF	TGCGCCAGCAGCCAAGAGGGGGCAGGGCACCAAGAGACCCAGTACTTC
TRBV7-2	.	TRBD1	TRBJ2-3	CASSPGQGIATDTQYF	TGTGCCAGCAGCCCTGGACAGGGCATCGCCACAGATACGCAGTATTTT
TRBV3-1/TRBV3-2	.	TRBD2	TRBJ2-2	CASSSRGGAFGELFF	TGTGCCAGCAGCTCCCGCGGGGGGGCCTTCGGGGAGCTGTTTTTT
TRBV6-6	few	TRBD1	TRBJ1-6	CASSWEGQANSPLHF	TGTGCCAGCAGCTGGGAGGGACAGGCTAATTCACCCCTCCACTTT
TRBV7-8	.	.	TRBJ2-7	CASSLGSGSSSYEQYF	TGTGCCAGCAGCTTAGGGTCCGGGAGCTCTTCCTACGAGCAGTACTTC
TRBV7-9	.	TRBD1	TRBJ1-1	CASSLRQGDTEAFF	TGTGCCAGCAGCCTTAGACAGGGTGATACTGAAGCTTTCTTT
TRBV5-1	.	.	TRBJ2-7	CASSFGLSYEQYF	TGCGCCAGCAGCTTTGGGCTTTCCTACGAGCAGTACTTC
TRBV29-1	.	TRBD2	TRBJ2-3	CSVATSGTDTQYF	TGCAGCGTTGCAACTAGCGGGACAGATACGCAGTATTTT
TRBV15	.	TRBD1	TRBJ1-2	CATSLVGQVAGYTF	TGTGCCACCAGCCTGGTGGGACAGGTCGCTGGCTACACCTTC
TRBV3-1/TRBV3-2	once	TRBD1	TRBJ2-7	CASSPMTGLGEQYF	TGTGCCAGCAGCCCGATGACAGGGTTGGGCGAGCAGTACTTC
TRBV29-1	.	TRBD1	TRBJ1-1	CSAEGTGGRSTEAFF	TGCAGCGCCGAAGGGACAGGGGGCCGGTCCACTGAAGCTTTCTTT
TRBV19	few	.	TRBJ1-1	CASRRAEGTEAFF	TGTGCCAGCAGGAGGGCGGAAGGCACTGAAGCTTTCTTT
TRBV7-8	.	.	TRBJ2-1	CASAGGGSASYNEQFF	TGTGCCAGCGCTGGCGGCGGGTCCGCCTCCTACAATGAGCAGTTCTTC